These 23 T cell receptor beta chains were all obtained from the same sample, sequenced in a study of T cell repertoires in cytomegalovirus infection. Antigen specificity for these receptors is unknown. TCRdb reprocessed the reads with MiXCR, giving one entry per CDR3 protein. Of about 920,000 distinct CDR3 sequences in the sample, roughly a third are singletons; the top ten hold roughly 12%. The starting material was cultured CD8+ T cells from PBMCs, obtained from culture after CMV antigen stimulation. The receptors come from a human donor in good health (CMV status not recorded). Some clones in this sample may be carry-over from other donors' samples.

This clonotype came up a few times. This sequence joins TRBV3-1 and TRBJ2-1; TRBD2 aligns across 9 bases. Per the germline V gene, CDR1 is LGHDT and CDR2 is YNNKEL (reference sequence). CDR3 length: 15 amino acids. V lost 0 bases, J lost 12 bases, and 9 bases stayed unmatched. The CDR3 protein is CASSQDQVAGERQFF. The CDR3 DNA follows: TGTGCCAGCAGCCAAGATCAAGTAGCGGGGGAACGGCAGTTCTTC.

This clonotype was detected only a few times. The V gene is TRBV7-9, the J gene TRBJ2-7; a weak D match, TRBD1 (5 bases). Per germline, CDR1 SEHNR and CDR2 FQNEAQ (reference sequence). CDR3 length: 13 amino acids. V gave up 2 bases and J gave up 2 bases, with 7 bases separating them. The CDR3 nucleotides read TGTGCCAGCAGCTTAAAGGGGACCTACGAGCAGTACGTC. This encodes CASSLKGTYEQYV.

The gene calls are TRBV29-1 and TRBJ1-1; 8 positions match TRBD1. The trim removed 4 bases at V and 5 bases at J, leaving 12 bases unmatched. Germline V CDR1 and CDR2: SQVTM, ANQGSEA. The CDR3 spans 15 residues. The CDR3 protein is CSVVAAGGLWTEAFF. The CDR3 DNA reads as TGCAGCGTTGTTGCGGCAGGGGGCCTCTGGACTGAAGCTTTCTTT.

This clonotype was picked up many times. The genes are TRBV29-1 and TRBJ1-1; 7 bases align to TRBD1. The CDR3 has 17 amino acids. CDR1 is SQVTM and CDR2 is ANQGSEA in the germline V gene. With 0 bases clipped from V and 5 bases from J, the junction kept 15 bases outside the gene matches. The chain's CDR3 is CSVEDPLTSDRATEAFF. The CDR3 DNA sequence: TGCAGCGTTGAAGATCCCCTCACCTCTGACAGGGCTACTGAAGCTTTCTTT.

In this sample, this clonotype turned up a few times. A much more abundant neighbour one base away suggests this may be a read error. The rearrangement links TRBV7-6 to TRBJ1-5; 9 bases agree with TRBD1. Germline V gene lookup returns CDR1 SGHVS and CDR2 FNYEAQ. The CDR3 is 13 residues long. CDR3: CANSLGQGRPQHF. The CDR3, as DNA: TGTGCCAACAGCTTGGGACAGGGTAGGCCCCAGCATTTT.

Remarks on this clonotype: The DNA is left out, because the CDR3 cannot be placed on it with certainty; the CDR3 is given as TCRdb lists it. V usage is TRBV6-1 and J usage is TRBJ2-7; TRBD1 was called by the table and not checked on the DNA. CDR1 MNHNS and CDR2 SASEGT come from the germline V gene. A total of 21 residues make up the CDR3, ends included. This CDR3 is CASSELMYEQYFGSQMYEQYF.

This clonotype occurred a few times. The rearrangement joins TRBV28 to TRBJ1-2; D unresolved. CDR1 is MDHEN, CDR2 SYDVKM, per germline. V dropped 3 bases and J dropped 4 bases, with 9 bases sitting between them. CDR3 size: 13 residues. Here the CDR3 DNA reads TGTGCCAGCAGTTTCAGGAACTTCTATGGCTACACCTTC. It yields the protein CASSFRNFYGYTF.

This clonotype was seen a handful of times. This chain joins TRBV7-9 and TRBJ2-2, with D unresolved. Germline V gene lookup returns CDR1 SEHNR and CDR2 FQNEAQ (reference sequence). This CDR3 is 12 amino acids long. V was clipped by 5 bases and J by 3 bases, with 4 bases between them. The CDR3 reads CASSGYTGELFF. CDR3 DNA sequence: TGTGCCAGCAGCGGGTACACCGGGGAGCTGTTTTTT.

V gene TRBV7-3 combines with J gene TRBJ1-2; D not resolved. The V and J ends lost 4 bases and 8 bases respectively, with 11 bases between them. CDR1 and CDR2 from the germline V gene are SGHTA and FQGTGA. The CDR3 length is 12 residues. The CDR3 DNA reads TGTGCCAGCAGCTCGGGGATGAAAGGCTACACCTTC. This sequence encodes CASSSGMKGYTF.

About this clonotype itself: A read error may explain this, as a much larger clone is one base away. The CDR3 protein is CASSLGQGMTEAFF. Here the CDR3 DNA reads TGTGCCAGCAGCTTGGGACAGGGGATGACTGAAGCTTTCTTT. The genes are TRBV5-3 and TRBJ1-1, with TRBD1 matching over 10 bases. TRBV5-3 is an ORF; its function is uncertain. CDR3 length equals 14 residues.

The V call is TRBV14, the J call TRBJ1-1; D is unresolved. Germline V lookup: CDR1 SGHDN, CDR2 FVKESK. The CDR3 has 13 amino acids. V was cut by 4 bases and J by 5 bases, with 11 bases left in between. DNA of the CDR3: TGTGCCAGCAGCCTGGGGAGGTGGACTGAAGCTTTCTTT. It yields the protein CASSLGRWTEAFF.

DNA of the CDR3: TGCAGTGCTAGAGATCGGGACACGGGTAGGGGAACTGAAGCTTTCTTT. This gives the protein CSARDRDTGRGTEAFF. The J gene is TRBJ1-1, the V gene TRBV20-1; D possibly corresponds to TRBD1 (6 bases). In germline, CDR1 is DFQATT, CDR2 SNEGSKA (reference sequence). This CDR3 contains 16 residues. V lost 0 bases to trimming and J lost 5 bases, with 19 bases between them.

This clonotype was recorded once. J is TRBJ2-7 and V is TRBV4-1; D possibly corresponds to TRBD2 (5 bases). CDR3 length: 16 residues. Trimming took 0 bases from V and 2 from J, leaving 14 bases between them. Germline lookup yields CDR1 MGHRA and CDR2 YSYEKL. The CDR3 region is CASSQDEELGTYEQYF. CDR3 nucleotide sequence: TGCGCCAGCAGCCAAGACGAAGAACTAGGGACCTACGAGCAGTACTTC.

V and J are TRBV12-3 or TRBV12-4 and TRBJ2-3, with D perhaps matching TRBD1 or TRBD2 (6 bases each). The CDR3 totals 15 residues. The V gene lost 1 base and the J gene lost 6 bases, with 14 bases spanning the gap. The CDR3 DNA reads TGTGCCAGCAGTTTAGGGGACGGGGGCCGGGATACGCAGTATTTT. It specifies CASSLGDGGRDTQYF.

The gene calls are TRBV6-1 and TRBJ2-5; 14 nucleotides line up with TRBD2. The CDR3 runs 17 residues. CDR1 and CDR2 from the germline V gene are MNHNS and SASEGT. J lost 1 base, V lost 4 bases, and 5 bases had no gene match. The CDR3 DNA reads as TGTGCCAGCAGTGGTCCGGGACTAGCGGGGGTCCAAGAGACCCAGTACTTC. Translation gives CASSGPGLAGVQETQYF.

J is TRBJ2-3 and V is TRBV20-1, with 12 bases that match TRBD2. Per germline, CDR1 DFQATT and CDR2 SNEGSKA (reference sequence). Trimming removed 2 bases from V and 4 bases from J; junction bases left unmatched: 10. The CDR3 loop spans 17 amino acids. CDR3 protein: CSARPYVLAGGSDTQYF. DNA of the CDR3: TGCAGTGCTAGACCTTATGTACTAGCGGGGGGATCAGATACGCAGTATTTT.

This clonotype turned up a few times. The chain is built from TRBV6-5 and TRBJ1-2; maybe TRBD1 (5 bases). The germline V and J ends were trimmed by 5 bases and 3 bases, with 10 bases remaining between them. Germline lookup yields CDR1 MNHEY and CDR2 SVGAGI. The CDR3 consists of 13 residues. The CDR3 DNA is TGTGCCAGCAGTACCAGGGTAGACTATGGCTACACCTTC. Its translation is CASSTRVDYGYTF.

The chain employs TRBV6-2 or TRBV6-3 and TRBJ2-3; the D gene is possibly TRBD2 (5 bases). The CDR3 is 12 residues long. The germline V gene has CDR1 MNHEY and CDR2 SVGEGT. V lost 8 bases and J lost 4, with 10 bases in between. As DNA, the CDR3 is TGTGCCAGCTTAGGCGGGCCAGATACGCAGTATTTT. Translating it yields CASLGGPDTQYF.

This clonotype was counted between two and nine times. The chain joins TRBV7-8 to TRBJ2-5; TRBD2 agrees at 7 bases. This CDR3 is 15 amino acids long. The V and J ends lost 1 base and 2 bases, in that order; junction bases with no gene match: 4. Germline values: CDR1 SGHVS, CDR2 FQNEAQ. This chain's CDR3 is CASSLVLADQETQYF. As DNA, the CDR3 is TGTGCCAGCAGCTTAGTCCTAGCGGATCAAGAGACCCAGTACTTC.

At least ten counts were recorded for this clonotype. The V gene is TRBV5-4, the J gene TRBJ2-7, with 10 bases matching TRBD1. Germline values: CDR1 SGHNT, CDR2 YYREEE (reference sequence). V was clipped by 4 bases and J by 2 bases; unmatched bases: 15. CDR3 length equals 18 residues. Here the CDR3 reads CASSVLPRDRGHAYEQYF. The CDR3 region has the DNA TGTGCCAGCAGCGTCCTGCCGCGTGACAGGGGGCATGCCTACGAGCAGTACTTC.

This clonotype has ten or more counts. The V call is TRBV7-6, the J call TRBJ2-7; 15 nucleotides align to TRBD2. The CDR3 is made up of 16 amino acids. Per the germline V gene, CDR1 is SGHVS and CDR2 is FNYEAQ. The ends lost 5 bases at V and 5 bases at J; junction bases unmatched: 7. CDR3 loop: CASSPGLAGGTHEQYF. The CDR3 bases are TGTGCCAGCAGCCCTGGACTAGCGGGGGGGACGCACGAGCAGTACTTC.

V and J are TRBV7-2 and TRBJ1-1; D is undetermined. The CDR3 totals 12 residues. In germline, CDR1 is SGHTA, CDR2 FQGNSA. The CDR3 protein is CATMAENTEAFF. The DNA for the CDR3 is TGTGCTACTATGGCAGAGAACACTGAAGCTTTCTTT.

This clonotype has just a few counts. The CDR3 loop is CASSFDRGSEAFF. CDR3 DNA: TGTGCCAGCAGCTTCGACAGGGGAAGTGAAGCTTTCTTT. This chain connects TRBV7-9 to TRBJ1-1; 8 bases are a match to TRBD1. Per the germline V gene, CDR1 is SEHNR and CDR2 is FQNEAQ (reference sequence). The CDR3 is 13 residues long. After removal of 3 bases from V and 7 bases from J, the junction contained 4 bases not matched to a gene.